The source of this TCR beta chain is a study of T cell responses to AZD1222 COVID-19 vaccine. In regard to this clone: Its antigen is not identified.

Overall study findings and caveats: Across spike, vaccine-associated CD4 TCRs were found, dominant at 160-218 and 743-854. Repertoires were collected only later (after the peak T cell response had occurred).

The data were produced by immunoSEQ multiplex PCR, yet TCRdb's version contains in-frame clones alone and is incomplete. This table has over 70,000 clones, 75% to 90% appearing once. This specimen was peripheral blood, taken 28 days after the second AZD1222 dose. The origin of this receptor is an adult who received the AZD1222 COVID-19 vaccine.

Here the CDR3 reads CASSYPGTKNIQYF. CDR3 DNA sequence: TGTGCCAGCTCATACCCAGGCACCAAAAACATTCAGTACTTC. This chain uses TRBV18 with TRBJ2-4; D is undetermined. Germline CDR1 and CDR2: KGHSH and LQKENI. The CDR3 runs 14 residues. V lost 5 bases and J 2 bases, leaving 10 bases between the germline ends.